The clone carrying this TCR beta chain came up many times. Per germline, CDR1 LGHDT and CDR2 YNNKEL (reference sequence). V shed 5 bases, J shed 4 bases, and the junction held 14 bases outside the gene matches. The CDR3 has 17 residues. This entry comes from a study of T-cell reconstitution after alpha-beta-depleted transplantation in children. Unique molecular identifiers were incorporated during preparation of the TCRbeta library. Using its own MiXCR run on the PCR reads, TCRdb lists one record per CDR3 protein. The sample yields roughly 350,000 distinct CDR3 sequences, about a tenth seen once. This TCR derives from a human donor who donated a stem cell graft to a child with acute lymphoblastic leukemia. The chain carries TRBV3-1 and TRBJ2-1; 7 nucleotides line up with TRBD2. The sample here was PBMCs from the stem cell graft donor, taken from the stem cell graft. The CDR3 bases are TGTGCCAGCAGCTACTTCCAAGGGAGCGGGATTTACAATGAGCAGTTCTTC. Its protein product is CASSYFQGSGIYNEQFF.